This T cell receptor beta chain was sequenced during a study of metastatic and nonmetastatic thyroid tumors (dated by TCRdb to the early 2020s). Study-wide context: Repertoires from peripheral blood and from tumor or nodule tissue samples of malignant and benign thyroid patients were compared. What the research found in general, with its limitations: In both blood and tumor samples, TCR beta diversity was reported to be significantly higher in malignant tumors than in benign nodules.

Taken from the germline V gene (reference sequence), the CDR1 and CDR2 loops are DFQATT and SNEGSKA. V is reduced by 6 bases and J by 0 bases, leaving a spacing of 15 bases between them. Spanning cysteine to phenylalanine, the CDR3 consists of 15 amino acids. The CDR3 DNA has 45 bases and is translated from base 1. This clone is characterized as medium-sized (0.01 to 0.1%). Which antigen it targets is not known. Base qualities were left out, and no much larger clone turns up one base away. No treatment had been received by any patient before thyroid surgery. Using T-cell receptor beta sequencing, the study looked back at clinical samples from patients collected from the early 2010s to the late 2010s. The library relied on PCR. Instrument used: Illumina HiSeq 4000. High-throughput sequencing was used to profile the CDR3 region of the TCR beta-chain in every patient. Turning to the authors' computational methods: CDR3 differences across clinicopathological groups were used to build a classifier for discriminating distant-metastatic papillary thyroid cancer patients. The Shannon index was used to measure repertoire diversity, and the Morisita-Horn index was used to measure how similar tumor and blood repertoires were. TCRdb reran the public reads through fastp at Q25 and MiXCR, keeping productive beta chains. The V and J calls, along with clone size, are taken from TCRdb and not from the paper's own processing. The sample table holds around 12,000 clones, of which around a third were seen once. The ten largest make up around a sixth of the sample.

Recombination connected TRBV20-1 to TRBJ2-1; there is no confident call for the D gene. This TCR was sampled from a male donor with papillary thyroid cancer or a benign thyroid nodule (not recorded which). Some clones in this sample may be carry-over from other donors' samples. The specimen was tumor tissue. The DNA reads TGCAGTGCGCCGGCTAAGCTGAGCTCCTACAATGAGCAGTTCTTC. Its translation reads: CSAPAKLSSYNEQFF.